These T cell receptor beta chains were read from a single sample in a study of human T cells and chemical hapten exposure. Each CDR3 protein gets one entry after TCRdb re-called the RACE reads with MiXCR. The table records 280,000 or so distinct CDR3 sequences, approximately 7.5% of them present only once. The sequencing used whole blood, collected in connection with sensitization to the hapten diphenylcyclopropenone (DPC). The receptors originated from a man aged 18 to 29 with alopecia areata. Some clones in this sample may be carry-over from other donors' samples. CDR3s leave out the opening cysteine and the closing phenylalanine or tryptophan. The order of the fields is CDR3 protein, J gene, V gene.

CDR3 protein: ASSPGEGVNTEAF; J gene: TRBJ1-1; V gene: TRBV18
CDR3 protein: ASSLVGRGESYNEQF; J gene: TRBJ2-1; V gene: TRBV7-2
CDR3 protein: SARPGQGKNIQY; J gene: TRBJ2-4; V gene: TRBV20-1
CDR3 protein: ASSSSGESYEQY; J gene: TRBJ2-7; V gene: TRBV7-2
CDR3 protein: ASSRDRGVQETRY; J gene: TRBJ2-5; V gene: TRBV5-6
CDR3 protein: ASSESGLGYT; J gene: TRBJ1-2; V gene: TRBV25-1
CDR3 protein: ASSLGSGLSTDTQY; J gene: TRBJ2-3; V gene: TRBV7-9
CDR3 protein: ASSLGTGQRFYGYT; J gene: TRBJ1-2; V gene: TRBV4-3
CDR3 protein: SARRPDREDTQY; J gene: TRBJ2-3; V gene: TRBV20-1
CDR3 protein: SASRQITYNEQF; J gene: TRBJ2-1; V gene: TRBV20-1
CDR3 protein: ASSWDSSTDTQY; J gene: TRBJ2-3; V gene: TRBV5-5
CDR3 protein: ASSLAPGGNEQF; J gene: TRBJ2-1; V gene: TRBV11-2
CDR3 protein: ASSWGDRSSYNEQF; J gene: TRBJ2-1; V gene: TRBV5-1
CDR3 protein: ASSVFQRGGLDEQF; J gene: TRBJ2-1; V gene: TRBV9
CDR3 protein: ASSYSAVPNTEAF; J gene: TRBJ1-1; V gene: TRBV6-5
CDR3 protein: ASSLTHLDYGYT; J gene: TRBJ1-2; V gene: TRBV7-8
CDR3 protein: ASSVEPERVASTDTQY; J gene: TRBJ2-3; V gene: TRBV9
CDR3 protein: ASSKGGRDTEAF; J gene: TRBJ1-1; V gene: TRBV2
CDR3 protein: ASSPRIGEQETQY; J gene: TRBJ2-5; V gene: TRBV18
CDR3 protein: ASSQGMTGGGANVLT; J gene: TRBJ2-6; V gene: TRBV4-3
CDR3 protein: ASTGHSYGYT; J gene: TRBJ1-2; V gene: TRBV4-1
CDR3 protein: SVKITGANVLT; J gene: TRBJ2-6; V gene: TRBV29-1
CDR3 protein: ASTPETRNYGYT; J gene: TRBJ1-2; V gene: TRBV6-2/TRBV6-3
CDR3 protein: ASRPPGTGLNQPQH; J gene: TRBJ1-5; V gene: TRBV12-3/TRBV12-4
CDR3 protein: ASSQPWDSNPSAYEQY; J gene: TRBJ2-7; V gene: TRBV14
CDR3 protein: ASSLLAQEPQH; J gene: TRBJ1-5; V gene: TRBV5-5
CDR3 protein: SVGIGTSLINEQF; J gene: TRBJ2-1; V gene: TRBV29-1
CDR3 protein: SVEEADQPQH; J gene: TRBJ1-5; V gene: TRBV29-1
CDR3 protein: ASSPPPREDTT; J gene: TRBJ1-2; V gene: TRBV18
CDR3 protein: ASSLVHELAKNIQY; J gene: TRBJ2-4; V gene: TRBV5-6
CDR3 protein: ASRIRHGANQPQH; J gene: TRBJ1-5; V gene: TRBV6-2/TRBV6-3
CDR3 protein: ASSSRLAGGLQETQY; J gene: TRBJ2-5; V gene: TRBV7-2
CDR3 protein: ASSQGLRGHSYEQY; J gene: TRBJ2-7; V gene: TRBV4-1
CDR3 protein: ASTPRARLETQY; J gene: TRBJ2-5; V gene: TRBV12-3/TRBV12-4
CDR3 protein: ASSLEGQGPGELF; J gene: TRBJ2-2; V gene: TRBV11-3
CDR3 protein: ASSGGTGDYNEQF; J gene: TRBJ2-1; V gene: TRBV6-1
CDR3 protein: ASSTGGRTAKNIQY; J gene: TRBJ2-4; V gene: TRBV12-3/TRBV12-4
CDR3 protein: ASSSERPPYNEQF; J gene: TRBJ2-1; V gene: TRBV4-1
CDR3 protein: SVDVYNEQF; J gene: TRBJ2-1; V gene: TRBV29-1
CDR3 protein: ASSFGGTIGDTQY; J gene: TRBJ2-3; V gene: TRBV12-3/TRBV12-4
CDR3 protein: SARQGIQRELF; J gene: TRBJ1-4; V gene: TRBV20-1
CDR3 protein: ASSVVPFEEQY; J gene: TRBJ2-7; V gene: TRBV9
CDR3 protein: SGRTALNTEAF; J gene: TRBJ1-1; V gene: TRBV29-1
CDR3 protein: ATKSASTDTQY; J gene: TRBJ2-3; V gene: TRBV24-1
CDR3 protein: ASSLQVPSGTGELF; J gene: TRBJ2-2; V gene: TRBV7-2
CDR3 protein: ASRKTGLNTEAF; J gene: TRBJ1-1; V gene: TRBV7-2